This TCR beta chain was obtained from a study of blood T cell repertoires in COVID-19. Study as a whole: Spain, Italy and the United States supplied samples that represented acute and convalescent COVID-19. From T cells, B-cell-depleted T cells, or PBMCs came the material, which was cDNA or gDNA.

From germline, CDR1 is MDHEN and CDR2 SYDVKM. Trimming at V came to 6 bases and at J to 8 bases, leaving 9 bases not matched to a gene. The CDR3 sequence is 14 residues long. Original processing notes: Nucleated cell counts were estimated from reference gene primer amplification. TCRdb's table, derived via immunoSEQ multiplex PCR, lists solely in-frame clones and lacks some. D and trimming come from the DNA, and the V and J calls and clone size come from that table. The sample carries over 100,000 clones, around 84% recorded once. V usage is TRBV28 and J usage is TRBJ1-2, with 10 bases lining up with TRBD1. The TCR was taken from a man aged 50-60 years with active or convalescent COVID-19. The sample consisted of peripheral blood. CDR3 sequence reads: CASSITGTGAGYTF. DNA for the CDR3: TGTGCCAGCAGCATTACCGGGACAGGGGCCGGCTACACCTTC.